The 28 T cell receptor beta chains below were found in one sample sequenced in a study of PD-1 blockade in classical Hodgkin lymphoma. Each patient experienced a relapse that followed autologous stem cell transplantation, and brentuximab vedotin exposure varied. Produced via immunoSEQ multiplex PCR; TCRdb's table is partial and in-frame only. In the table there are about 20,000 clones, around 73% of which are singletons. The specimen comprised peripheral blood mononuclear cells (PBMCs), sampled before the second cycle of nivolumab. The receptors were gathered from a human donor with classical Hodgkin lymphoma.

This sequence joins TRBV5-1 and TRBJ1-5; tentative D call: TRBD1 (5 bases). Germline V gives CDR1 SGHRS, CDR2 YFSETQ. Trimming stripped 4 bases from V and 4 bases from J, with 12 bases between. The CDR3 contains 14 residues. Here the CDR3 DNA reads TGCGCCAGCAGCAGGGACGGGGGGAATCAGCCCCAGCATTTT. Amino acid sequence: CASSRDGGNQPQHF.

The chain joins TRBV6-5 to TRBJ1-5; 8 nucleotides agree with TRBD1. The CDR3 sequence is 15 residues long. The germline V gene has CDR1 MNHEY and CDR2 SVGAGI. V dropped 0 bases and J dropped 7; count of bases not matched to a gene: 5. The CDR3 bases are TGTGCCAGCAGTTACTCTACAGGGGGTGGACAGCCCCAGCATTTT. Its protein product is CASSYSTGGGQPQHF.

The V and J genes are TRBV29-1 and TRBJ2-5; D gene ambiguous. V was trimmed by 2 bases and J by 5 bases, leaving 6 bases between them. CDR1 and CDR2 from the germline V gene are SQVTM and ANQGSEA. The CDR3 extends over 11 amino acids. Here the CDR3 reads CSVEMWETQYF. The CDR3, as DNA: TGCAGCGTTGAAATGTGGGAGACCCAGTACTTC.

The J gene is TRBJ2-2, the V gene TRBV2; D perhaps matches TRBD1 (6 bases). Trimming shortened V by 3 bases and J by 4 bases, and 12 bases separated the two germline ends. Germline V gene lookup returns CDR1 SNHLY and CDR2 FYNNEI. The CDR3 runs to 15 residues. The DNA for the CDR3 is TGTGCCAGCAGTGAGTTGGGGGCAGGCACCGGGGAGCTGTTTTTT. Translating it yields CASSELGAGTGELFF.

The chain joins TRBV29-1 to TRBJ2-5; D gene unclear. Trimming removed 3 bases at V and 4 bases at J, with 6 bases between. Germline V gene data show CDR1 as SQVTM and CDR2 as ANQGSEA. This CDR3 comprises 11 residues. CDR3 protein: CSVDWVETQYF. The CDR3 DNA is TGCAGCGTTGACTGGGTAGAGACCCAGTACTTC.

V and J are TRBV5-4 and TRBJ2-5, with D perhaps TRBD2 (6 bases). The V end lost 2 bases, the J end lost 3 bases, and 11 bases lay between the germline ends. The CDR3 is 14 residues long. Germline CDR1 SGHNT, CDR2 YYREEE (reference sequence). The CDR3 DNA is TGTGCCAGCAGCTTTCGGGGGATTGAAGAGACCCAGTACTTC. Protein product: CASSFRGIEETQYF.

The chain uses TRBV5-5 and TRBJ2-1; 7 bases fit TRBD2. Germline V gene data show CDR1 as SGHKS and CDR2 as YYEKEE (reference sequence). This CDR3 comprises 19 residues. After removal of 5 bases from V and 2 bases from J, the junction contained 19 bases not matched to a gene. CDR3 bases: TGTGCCAGCAGGAAACCCGAACGCGGGGGAGGGAGACCCTACAATGAGCAGTTCTTC. Translated, it gives CASRKPERGGGRPYNEQFF.

The table lists this clone with a few counts. Distinct nucleotide sequences in the sample also encode this CDR3. The V and J genes are TRBV15 and TRBJ2-1, with 8 bases matching TRBD1. CDR3 length equals 16 residues. The trim removed 5 bases at V and 4 bases at J, leaving 10 bases unmatched. The germline CDR1 and CDR2 sequences are LNHNV and YYDKDF (reference sequence). The CDR3 is CATSPGGQGVYNEQFF. CDR3 nucleotides: TGTGCCACCAGCCCCGGAGGACAGGGAGTTTACAATGAGCAGTTCTTC. The variable domain in full, completed from reference TRBV15 and TRBJ2-1, reads DAMVIQNPRYQVTQFGKPVTLSCSQTLNHNVMYWYQQKSSQAPKLLFHYYDKDFNNEADTPDNFQSRRPNTSFCFLDIRSPGLGDTAMYLCATSPGGQGVYNEQFFGPGTRLTVL.

The CDR3 DNA reads TGTGCCAGCAGCTTGGATGGGTTACAAGAGACCCAGTACTTC. It yields the protein CASSLDGLQETQYF. The gene calls are TRBV5-4 and TRBJ2-5; no definite D call. Trimming cost V 0 bases and J 2 bases, with 8 bases left between them. The germline CDR1 and CDR2 sequences are SGHNT and YYREEE (reference sequence). The CDR3 runs 14 residues.

The CDR3 DNA is TGCGCCAGCAGCTTGTTTCCCGGAGAGACCCAGTACTTC. It is translated as CASSLFPGETQYF. The chain joins TRBV5-1 to TRBJ2-5; D not certain. V lost 1 base and J 4 bases, leaving 8 bases between the germline ends. Looked up from germline, CDR1 is SGHRS and CDR2 is YFSETQ. The CDR3 length is 13 residues.

This rearrangement joins TRBV9 to TRBJ2-1; 7 bases are shared with TRBD2. V lost 3 bases to trimming and J lost 4 bases; unmatched junction nucleotides: 19. This CDR3 region has 19 residues. Germline V gives CDR1 SGDLS, CDR2 YYNGEE. CDR3 sequence: CASSDSLVTREPLYNEQFF. Written as DNA, the CDR3 is TGTGCCAGCAGCGATTCCCTCGTAACGCGGGAGCCCCTTTACAATGAGCAGTTCTTC.

The chain employs TRBV11-2 and TRBJ2-7; D is possibly TRBD2 (6 bases). V dropped 0 bases and J dropped 0 bases, with 15 bases sitting between them. CDR3 length equals 17 residues. The germline gives CDR1 SGHAT, CDR2 FQNNGV. Written as DNA, the CDR3 is TGTGCCAGCAGCTTAGATGTCGGGGGTTACCTCTCCTACGAGCAGTACTTC. This gives the protein CASSLDVGGYLSYEQYF.

CDR3 sequence reads: CASRQDTALNAPYF. The CDR3 DNA is TGTGCCAGCAGACAGGACACGGCCCTAAATGCCCCATATTTT. V is TRBV7-9 and J is TRBJ1-3; D might be TRBD1 (5 bases). Trimming took off 6 bases at V and 15 bases at J, with 24 bases between the two ends. Germline-derived CDR1 and CDR2 are SEHNR and FQNEAQ (reference sequence). This CDR3 contains 14 residues.

The chain carries TRBV6-6 and TRBJ2-7, with TRBD2 matching over 14 bases. This CDR3 has 15 residues. Germline V gene sequence: CDR1 MNHNY, CDR2 SVGAGI (reference sequence). V lost 7 bases and J lost 7; bases outside the gene matches: 9. In nucleotides, the CDR3 is TGTGCCAGCAACCCAAGGACTAGCGGGAGGCGGGAGCAGTACTTC. Amino acid sequence: CASNPRTSGRREQYF.

The chain is built from TRBV27 and TRBJ2-2, with 7 bases fitting TRBD1. CDR3 size: 15 residues. V was pared by 3 bases and J by 0 bases, with 1 base of the junction left unmatched. Germline loops: CDR1 MNHEY, CDR2 SMNVEV (reference sequence). This CDR3 reads CASSFGTANTGELFF. The CDR3 nucleotides are TGTGCCAGCAGTTTTGGGACAGCGAACACCGGGGAGCTGTTTTTT.

This clone appeared a few times. The chain has TRBV19 and TRBJ2-7; a possible D gene is TRBD2 (5 bases). Germline V gene data show CDR1 as LNHDA and CDR2 as SQIVND (reference sequence). CDR3 length: 16 residues. Trimming shortened V by 6 bases and J by 0 bases, and 18 bases separated the two germline ends. The CDR3 is CASRSPGGRASYEQYF. The DNA for the CDR3 is TGTGCCAGTAGGAGCCCCGGTGGGCGGGCCTCCTACGAGCAGTACTTC.

The chain employs TRBV11-2 and TRBJ1-2; no definite D call. V was pared by 2 bases and J by 0 bases, with 4 bases between. CDR1 is SGHAT and CDR2 is FQNNGV in the germline V gene. The CDR3 length is 13 residues. CDR3 region: CASSLTSNYGYTF. CDR3 sequence (DNA): TGTGCCAGCAGCTTAACTTCTAACTATGGCTACACCTTC. Supplemented by reference TRBV11-2 and TRBJ1-2, the full variable domain reads EAGVAQSPRYKIIEKRQSVAFWCNPISGHATLYWYQQILGQGPKLLIQFQNNGVVDDSQLPKDRFSAERLKGVDSTLKIQPAKLEDSAVYLCASSLTSNYGYTFGSGTRLTVV.

The chain joins TRBV15 to TRBJ1-3; D is ambiguous. Germline V lookup: CDR1 LNHNV, CDR2 YYDKDF (reference sequence). The CDR3 covers 15 residues. Between the trimmed V and J ends, which lost 5 bases and 1 base, there was a span of 12 bases. The CDR3 DNA sequence: TGTGCCACCAGCCCCGAAGGGAGGTCTGGAAACACCATATATTTT. Translated, it gives CATSPEGRSGNTIYF.

This clone was observed a few times. The same CDR3 arises from other DNA sequences in this sample as well. The V gene is TRBV5-4, the J gene TRBJ1-5; a possible D gene is TRBD1 (5 bases). This CDR3 has 16 residues. The ends were cut back, 0 bases at V and 0 bases at J, with 10 bases in the middle. Germline loops: CDR1 SGHNT, CDR2 YYREEE (reference sequence). The CDR3 loop is CASSLGQSYSNQPQHF. CDR3 coding DNA: TGTGCCAGCAGCTTGGGACAGTCGTATAGCAATCAGCCCCAGCATTTT.

The chain has TRBV29-1 and TRBJ2-5, with 15 bases identical to TRBD2. V lost 6 bases to trimming and J lost 5 bases; unmatched junction nucleotides: 13. Germline CDR1 and CDR2: SQVTM and ANQGSEA. This CDR3 comprises 17 residues. The CDR3: CSVTGLAGGDSLETQYF. As DNA, the CDR3 is TGCAGCGTCACGGGACTAGCGGGAGGAGATTCGTTGGAGACCCAGTACTTC.

This sequence joins TRBV6-9 and TRBJ2-5, with TRBD2 matching over 11 bases. The V and J ends lost 7 bases and 5 bases, in that order; junction bases with no gene match: 6. From germline, CDR1 is MNHGY and CDR2 SVAAGI. CDR3 size: 14 residues. In nucleotides, the CDR3 is TGTGCCAGCAAAATACTAGCGGGAGTGGAGACCCAGTACTTC. It codes for CASKILAGVETQYF.

This chain uses TRBV7-9 with TRBJ2-2; 7 nucleotides align to TRBD2. Germline trimming cut 6 bases from V and 5 bases from J; bases unmatched to any gene: 6. Germline V gives CDR1 SEHNR, CDR2 FQNEAQ (reference sequence). The CDR3 extends over 14 amino acids. The CDR3 bases are TGTGCCAGCAGGTTCGGGGGAGGGACCGGGGAGCTGTTTTTT. Its protein is CASRFGGGTGELFF.

This clone occurred once. Here the CDR3 DNA reads TGTGCCAGCAGCTTGAAGGCGGATGAGCAGTTCTTC. It is translated as CASSLKADEQFF. This chain uses TRBV5-6 with TRBJ2-1, with D hard to call. CDR3 length: 12 amino acids. The V end lost 1 base, the J end lost 8 bases, and 7 bases lay between the germline ends. The V gene's germline CDR1 is SGHDT and CDR2 YYEEEE.

The CDR3 DNA sequence: TGTGCCAGCAGCTCCCGTCCGGTGAACACTGAAGCTTTCTTT. Translation gives CASSSRPVNTEAFF. The V gene is TRBV7-8, the J gene TRBJ1-1; D not certain. Germline V CDR1 and CDR2: SGHVS, FQNEAQ. V lost 4 bases and J 0 bases, leaving 9 bases between the germline ends. The CDR3 runs 14 residues.

This chain uses TRBV14 with TRBJ2-3, with D unresolved. The CDR3 runs to 16 residues. Trimming left V 4 bases short and J 0 bases short, with 14 bases between. Germline assignment: CDR1 SGHDN and CDR2 FVKESK. CDR3 DNA sequence: TGTGCCAGCAGCCCACTGGTCCCTCCCAGCACAGATACGCAGTATTTT. Its translation is CASSPLVPPSTDTQYF.

The V call is TRBV6-4, the J call TRBJ2-5; no clear D gene. There are 15 residues in the CDR3. Germline V gene sequence: CDR1 MRHNA, CDR2 SNTAGT. Trimming removed 6 bases at V and 1 base at J, with 15 bases between. The chain's CDR3 is CASRPRYSFQETQYF. DNA for the CDR3: TGTGCCAGCAGGCCCCGGTACAGCTTCCAAGAGACCCAGTACTTC.

As concerns this clone: One junction end disagrees with the germline gene, perhaps due to a read error. This chain connects TRBV15 to TRBJ1-4; a possible D gene is TRBD1 (5 bases). The length of the CDR3 is 15 residues. The germline V gene encodes CDR1 LNHNV and CDR2 YYDKDF (reference sequence). CDR3 bases: TGTGCCACCAGAAGAGAACAGGCAACTAATGAAAAACTGTTTTTT. This encodes CATRREQATNEKLFF.

This clone was observed a handful of times. The rearrangement uses TRBV7-9 and TRBJ2-3; D unresolved. This CDR3 comprises 13 residues. The V gene lost 1 base and the J gene lost 6 bases, with 8 bases spanning the gap. Looked up from germline, CDR1 is SEHNR and CDR2 is FQNEAQ (reference sequence). The CDR3 here is CASSLVQVDTQYF. CDR3 bases: TGTGCCAGCAGCTTAGTTCAGGTGGATACGCAGTATTTT.